Below are 12 T cell receptor beta chains sequenced from a single sample in a study of Tregs in tolerant kidney transplant recipients. Profiled with immunoSEQ multiplex PCR; TCRdb holds only in-frame clones, not every one. The sample has roughly 53,000 clones. The sequencing here drew on CD4+ T cells from blood, taken before the transplant. These receptor sequences come from a human donor who received a combined kidney and bone marrow transplant.

About this clone itself: The sequenced fragment ends 3 residues before the CDR3 boundary, so the rest is inferred from the germline J gene. The gene calls are TRBV19 and TRBJ2-2; D remains unclear. Germline values: CDR1 LNHDA, CDR2 SQIVND (reference sequence). Trimming stripped 2 bases from V and 0 bases from J, with 7 bases between. The CDR3 consists of 15 residues. The CDR3 bases that were read are TGTGCCAGTAGTATAACGGGTACGAACACCGGGGAG. As protein: CASSITGTNTGE. In full, the CDR3 reads CASSITGTNTGELFF.

Concerning this clone: The read finishes 3 residues shy of the CDR3 end, and the germline J gene is used to complete it. V gene TRBV18 combines with J gene TRBJ2-7; D might be TRBD1 (6 bases). Trimming removed 3 bases from V and 5 bases from J, with 8 bases in between. Germline V lookup: CDR1 KGHSH, CDR2 LQKENI. This CDR3 has 12 residues. Incomplete CDR3 DNA: TGTGCCAGCTCACCGACAGGAAACGAG. Amino acid sequence: CASSPTGNE. The CDR3 in full is CASSPTGNEQYF.

On this clone itself: The read ends 3 residues before the CDR3 terminus; that terminus is restored from the germline J gene. This chain uses TRBV19 with TRBJ2-1; 8 bases are a match to TRBD2. The CDR3 is 14 residues long. Trimming removed 5 bases from V and 8 bases from J; junction bases left unmatched: 8. Germline CDR1 is LNHDA and CDR2 is SQIVND (reference sequence). The CDR3 protein is CASSPTTSAHEQFF. CDR3 bases read: TGTGCCAGTAGTCCCACGACTAGCGCCCATGAG.

With regard to this clone: From the germline J gene comes the end of the CDR3, since the read stops 3 residues before it. V gene TRBV19 combines with J gene TRBJ1-2; tentatively, D is TRBD1 (5 bases). Per germline, CDR1 LNHDA and CDR2 SQIVND (reference sequence). The ends were cut back, 4 bases at V and 4 bases at J, with 13 bases in the middle. The CDR3 runs to 14 residues. The covered CDR3 bases are TGTGCCAGTAGTACCCAGACAGATCTCTATGGC. Translated: CASSTQTDLYG. The entire CDR3 reads CASSTQTDLYGYTF.

Note on this clone: With the read ending 3 residues before the CDR3 end, the germline J gene is used to fill in that end. The chain combines TRBV2 with TRBJ2-2; 10 bases line up with TRBD2. CDR3 length: 16 residues. V lost 4 bases and J lost 5; bases outside the gene matches: 7. Germline CDR1 reads SNHLY; CDR2 reads FYNNEI. CDR3 residues: CASSVPGLASTGELFF. The DNA read from the CDR3 is TGTGCCAGCAGTGTCCCGGGACTAGCGTCAACCGGGGAG.

Comment on this clone: The read is 3 residues too short to cover the CDR3 end, so that end is filled in from the germline J gene. V usage is TRBV2 and J usage is TRBJ2-7, with 10 bases lining up with TRBD2. V dropped 2 bases and J dropped 5; count of bases not matched to a gene: 9. Germline V gene data show CDR1 as SNHLY and CDR2 as FYNNEI. The CDR3 spans 16 residues. The CDR3 sequence is CASSELGTSAANEQYF. The part of the CDR3 DNA that was read is TGTGCCAGCAGTGAACTTGGGACTAGCGCCGCCAACGAG.

As concerns this clone: The read stops 3 residues short of the end of the CDR3; the missing end is completed from the germline J gene. The gene calls are TRBV29-1 and TRBJ1-2; weak D call: TRBD1 (5 bases). CDR3 length: 13 residues. Trimming pared 3 bases from V and 4 bases from J, leaving 12 bases between. Per germline, CDR1 SQVTM and CDR2 ANQGSEA. CDR3 protein: CSVESRVSYGYTF. CDR3 bases read: TGCAGCGTTGAGTCCAGGGTGTCCTATGGC. The entire variable domain, with the rest obtained from reference TRBV29-1 and TRBJ1-2, is as follows: SAVISQKPSRDICQRGTSLTIQCQVDSQVTMMFWYRQQPGQSLTLIATANQGSEATYESGFVIDKFPISRPNLTFSTLTVSNMSPEDSSIYLCSVESRVSYGYTFGSGTRLTVV.

Of note for this clone: The read ends 3 residues early relative to the CDR3; the germline J gene fills the gap. The rearrangement joins TRBV7-9 to TRBJ2-1; tentatively, D is TRBD2 (6 bases). V lost 3 bases and J 1 base, leaving 7 bases between the germline ends. The CDR3 totals 14 residues. Per the germline V gene, CDR1 is SEHNR and CDR2 is FQNEAQ (reference sequence). CDR3: CASSFGGSYNEQFF. The DNA read from the CDR3 is TGTGCCAGCAGCTTCGGGGGATCCTACAATGAG.

As concerns this clone: The sequence runs out 3 residues before the end of the CDR3; the remainder is reconstructed from the germline J gene. This sequence joins TRBV13 and TRBJ2-7, with D possibly being TRBD1 (5 bases). CDR1 is PRHDT and CDR2 is FYEKMQ in the germline V gene (reference sequence). Trimming removed 1 base at V and 0 bases at J, with 7 bases between. There are 14 residues in the CDR3. CDR3 DNA (partial): TGTGCCAGCAGCTTAGACAGGAGCTCCTACGAG. Its translation is CASSLDRSSYE. The full CDR3 is CASSLDRSSYEQYF.

Details on this clone: The CDR3 end is not reached by the read, which stops 3 residues before it; the germline J gene fills it in. The rearrangement links TRBV5-1 to TRBJ1-1, with 8 bases identical to TRBD1. Germline assignment: CDR1 SGHRS and CDR2 YFSETQ. This CDR3 has 14 residues. The V and J ends lost 4 bases and 3 bases, in that order; junction bases with no gene match: 5. Incomplete CDR3 DNA: TGCGCCAGCAGCGGACAGGGAGGGGACACTGAA. Residues: CASSGQGGDTE. The whole CDR3 protein reads CASSGQGGDTEAFF.

On this clone itself: The CDR3 end falls 3 residues outside the read, so it is completed with the germline J gene. This chain connects TRBV19 to TRBJ2-7, with D possibly TRBD2 on 7 matching bases. This CDR3 has 15 amino acids. Germline assignment: CDR1 LNHDA and CDR2 SQIVND (reference sequence). With 0 bases removed from V and 2 bases from J, the gap between germline ends came to 11 bases. This CDR3 is CASSIDGGATYEQYF. The CDR3 DNA, read in part, is TGTGCCAGTAGTATAGATGGGGGGGCCACCTACGAG.

The sequenced part of the CDR3 DNA is TGCAGCGTTGAAATGAGCTCGTACAATGAG. It specifies CSVEMSSYNE. The complete CDR3 protein is CSVEMSSYNEQFF. V gene TRBV29-1 combines with J gene TRBJ2-1; D unresolved. The observed sequence ends 3 residues before the CDR3 terminus, with the missing tail filled in from the germline J gene. CDR3 length equals 13 residues. Germline-derived CDR1 and CDR2 are SQVTM and ANQGSEA. Deletions cut 2 bases from V and 4 bases from J, with 9 bases between.